This TCR beta chain appears in the sequencing data of a study of blood T cell repertoires in COVID-19. Study-level background: COVID-19 samples collected from the United States, Italy and Spain covered acute and convalescent phases. T cells, B-cell-depleted T cells, or PBMCs provided the cDNA or gDNA that served as material.

In the source study's methods: Reference gene primers were amplified, and this amplification served to estimate nucleated cell counts. Clones were read by immunoSEQ multiplex PCR, and TCRdb kept only the in-frame ones, dropping some. V and J calls and clone size come straight from that table; D and trimming were deduced from the DNA. The profile shows about 160,000 clones, around 80% of them singletons. This clone was counted between two and nine times. The CDR3 runs to 15 residues. Trimming left V 1 base short and J 10 bases short, with 14 bases between. Germline-derived CDR1 and CDR2 are SGHTA and FQGNSA.

This receptor was taken from a human donor with acute or convalescent COVID-19. The donor label of this sample is uncertain. Sample: peripheral blood. V usage is TRBV7-2 and J usage is TRBJ1-6; D possibly corresponds to TRBD1 (5 bases). The CDR3, as DNA: TGTGCCAGCAGCTTAGAGACTTGGGAGGGGTCACCCCTCCACTTT. Translation: CASSLETWEGSPLHF.